This T cell receptor beta chain was observed in a study of blood T cell repertoires in COVID-19. CDR1 is LNHDA and CDR2 is SQIVND in the germline V gene (reference sequence). Trimming took off 3 bases at V and 3 bases at J, with 9 bases between the two ends. This CDR3 has 14 amino acids. In the original processing: Cell counts per sample came from amplifying reference gene primers. Assay: immunoSEQ multiplex PCR; the TCRdb copy retains only in-frame clones and omits some. V, J and clone size are taken as reported in that table, and D and trimming were inferred from the DNA itself. The table lists 250,000 to 300,000 clones, over 75% of them singletons.

The sample taken for sequencing was PBMCs or T cells enriched from blood (not recorded which). The TCR sequence derives from a woman between 45 and 60 years old who had recovered from COVID-19. This rearrangement joins TRBV19 to TRBJ1-5, with D hard to call. CDR3 region: CASSISTPNQPQHF. DNA of the CDR3: TGTGCCAGTAGTATTAGTACCCCCAATCAGCCCCAGCATTTT.